This note documents a single T cell receptor (beta chain) sequence. Its antigen is still unknown. Base-call qualities are not available, and no considerably larger clone is one nucleotide away. Healthy HIV-negative adults with no recently reported acute infections or vaccinations were included as donors. Every donor was a Caucasian adult living in Nashville, Tennessee, USA. Magnetic negative selection was used to enrich CD4+ T cells, after which naive cells were positively selected on CD45RA and the negative fraction became the memory subset. Blood was collected by leukapheresis, and PBMCs were isolated by Ficoll-Histopaque density gradient centrifugation and then cryopreserved in liquid nitrogen vapor phase. Purity and quantity of every magnetically sorted T cell population were checked by analytical flow cytometry. From each sorted fraction, genomic DNA was isolated and quantified by UV absorbance on a Nanodrop 2000c.

This entry is derived from a study of shared clonotypes between healthy human individuals (TCRdb year 2020). Regarding the complete study: A couple of women and three men aged 18 to 49 years were included in the cohort. For each donor, three plates each were used for CD4 naive and CD4 memory, two plates were used for CD8 naive, and one plate was used for CD8 memory. To estimate repertoire size and how much clonotypes are shared between individuals, the study performed deep sequencing of blood TCR repertoires from a few healthy adults. Libraries were prepared and TCR repertoires were sequenced by different laboratories using diverse techniques, in order to increase sequencing depth and limit assay-specific biases. Leukapheresis yielded between about 0.94 and 8.9 billion PBMCs per donor.

What the research found in general, with its limitations: Higher generation probabilities were observed for clonotypes shared by all four sorted-subset donors than for non-shared clonotypes. Sampling was restricted to blood, and TCR repertoires in tissues likely differ from the TCR repertoires found in blood. Incomplete sequencing was indicated by rarefaction of sorted-subset datasets, despite the large sequencing depth. Naive subsets generally had larger estimated clonotype richness than memory subsets. About 5% of naive CD4, 3.5% of naive CD8, approximately 2.2% of memory CD4, and about 0.4% of memory CD8 clonotypes were shared across a few donors. The small number of donors limited the genetic and exposure-history diversity represented. Based on pairwise subsampling, the degree of clonotype sharing among donors was expected to be affected by sequencing depth.

TCR CDR3 regions were amplified from genomic DNA by multiplex PCR using the deep immunoSEQ assay. Genomic DNA extracted from each cell subset was distributed evenly over all wells of several immunoSEQ 96-well plates, and each plate served as one replicate. For sorted subsets, about 220 ng of genomic DNA, equivalent to roughly 30,000 T cell genomes, went into each replicate PCR. Purified libraries were measured with a Qubit 3.0 fluorometer, size-checked on a Bioanalyzer 2100, and measured again with the KAPA Library Quantification kit. Every immunoSEQ 96-well plate was sequenced on a separate single-read 150-cycle Illumina NextSeq 550 flow cell. Per the original workflow: Because the immunoSEQ output held only junctional sequences and lacked quality scores, the filtering could not match the filtering applied to full-length reads. To assign V/J genes and CDR3, sequences were annotated using PyIR, a Python wrapper for IgBLAST v1.9, with IMGT germline references. Reads with weak V/J assignments (E-value above 1e-6), missing CDR3, stop codons, out-of-frame junctions, or ambiguous translated residues were removed. A V3J clonotype was defined by an identical inferred V gene, J gene, and CDR3 amino acid sequence. Percentage overlap between repertoires was calculated by dividing the number of shared unique clonotypes by the size of the smaller repertoire. Three approaches were used to assess repertoire richness: RTK rarefaction, the Chao1 estimator, and Recon v2.1 estimates of unobserved clonotypes. Generation probabilities for all TCRbeta clonotypes obtained by the gDNA method from several donors were computed using OLGA. Here the immuneACCESS table is served through TCRdb, limited to in-frame sequences with V and J called. Missing clones are a known gap in these copies; in checked studies unresolved V genes cover under half, and the rest lacks a known reason. The V and J calls and the clone size are those of that table, but D and trimming were determined from the DNA. Here the sample has a few million clones; just over 90% occur a single time. The top ten clonotypes cover under 0.15% of the sample.

This TCR came from a man younger than 30 in good health. The source material was naive CD4+ T cells sorted from blood. The cell subset or site label of this sample denotes: CD45RA+ positively selected.

Here is the DNA: TGCGCCAGCAGCCCCCTAACGACAGGTATCTATGGCTACACCTTC. Translated, it reads CASSPLTTGIYGYTF. The chain was built from TRBV5-1 and TRBJ1-2, with a weak D call of TRBD1 (6 bases match). Based on the germline V gene, the CDR1 and CDR2 sequences are SGHRS and YFSETQ. The CDR3 starts with the cysteine, ends with the phenylalanine, and has 15 residues. Solely the CDR3 DNA is kept, with 45 bases framed from the first base. V loses 4 bases, J loses 4 bases, and the germline ends lie 17 bases apart.